This T cell receptor beta chain was recovered during a study of blood T cell repertoires in COVID-19. About the study: Samples representing acute and convalescent COVID-19 were sourced from the United States, Italy and Spain. In each case, the material was cDNA or gDNA derived from T cells, B-cell-depleted T cells, or PBMCs.

This clone was observed a single time. V shed 4 bases, J shed 6 bases, and the junction held 2 bases outside the gene matches. Germline V gives CDR1 SGHAT, CDR2 FQNNGV. This CDR3 has 13 amino acids. Per the original methods: Amplification from reference gene primers served as the basis for estimated nucleated cell counts. Assay used: immunoSEQ multiplex PCR; TCRdb lists only in-frame clones, some missing. V, J and clone size derive from that table, while D and trimming were established from the DNA sequence. This table has about 140,000 clones, around 83% appearing once. The origin of this receptor is a human donor in a cohort sampled during active COVID-19. Sample: peripheral blood. The V and J genes are TRBV11-2 and TRBJ2-2; 7 bases map to TRBD2. CDR3 nucleotide sequence: TGTGCCAGCAGCTGGGGGAGGGCCGGGGAGCTGTTTTTT. Protein sequence: CASSWGRAGELFF.